The present T cell receptor beta chain was sequenced within a study of cytomegalovirus exposure and HLA in healthy donors. Overall study findings and caveats: A later analysis reportedly found fewer N-insertions in an Asian-associated ancestry cluster than the approximately 670-donor mean. The authors considered a cluster of highly shared sequence variants likely to be a sequencing artifact. The productive fraction for most TCR beta V segments was about 87% or about 30% in an earlier analysis.

It was with 60 Vbeta and 13 Jbeta primers that the PCR ran. TCRdb's copy holds only in-frame clones and misses some; the assay was immunoSEQ multiplex PCR. The sample contains under 200,000 clones, around 80% of which appear only once. Note on this clone: Its antigen is undetermined.

The sample was PBMCs. This TCR was sampled from a male donor in good health and CMV-seropositive.

CDR3 sequence reads: CASSYFLAGATDTQYF. CDR3 nucleotide sequence: TGTGCCAGCAGTTACTTCCTAGCGGGAGCCACAGATACGCAGTATTTT. The V gene is TRBV6-5, the J gene TRBJ2-3, with TRBD2 matching over 10 bases. The V segment lost 1 base and the J segment 2 bases; nucleotides outside the gene matches: 3. The CDR3 runs to 16 residues. CDR1 is MNHEY, CDR2 SVGAGI, per germline.